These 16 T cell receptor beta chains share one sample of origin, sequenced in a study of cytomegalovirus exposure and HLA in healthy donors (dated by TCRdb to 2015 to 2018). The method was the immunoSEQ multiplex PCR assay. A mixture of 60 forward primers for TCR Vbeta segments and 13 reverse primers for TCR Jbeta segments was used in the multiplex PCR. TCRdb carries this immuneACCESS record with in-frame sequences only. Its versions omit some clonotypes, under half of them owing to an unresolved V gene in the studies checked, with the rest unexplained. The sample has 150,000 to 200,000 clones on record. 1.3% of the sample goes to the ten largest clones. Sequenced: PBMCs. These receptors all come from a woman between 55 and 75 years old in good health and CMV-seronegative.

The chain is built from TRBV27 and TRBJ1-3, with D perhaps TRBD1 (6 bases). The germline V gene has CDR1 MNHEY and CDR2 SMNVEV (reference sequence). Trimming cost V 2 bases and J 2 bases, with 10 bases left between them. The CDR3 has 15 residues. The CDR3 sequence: CASSLTGGPGNTIYF. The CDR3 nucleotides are TGTGCCAGCAGTTTAACGGGGGGCCCTGGAAACACCATATATTTT.

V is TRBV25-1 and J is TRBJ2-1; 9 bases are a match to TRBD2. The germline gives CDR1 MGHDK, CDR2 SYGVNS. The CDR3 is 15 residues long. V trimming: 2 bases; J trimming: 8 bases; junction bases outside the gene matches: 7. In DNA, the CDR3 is TGTGCCAGCAGTGAAGTGGCGGGAGGGCCCTATGAGCAGTTCTTC. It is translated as CASSEVAGGPYEQFF.

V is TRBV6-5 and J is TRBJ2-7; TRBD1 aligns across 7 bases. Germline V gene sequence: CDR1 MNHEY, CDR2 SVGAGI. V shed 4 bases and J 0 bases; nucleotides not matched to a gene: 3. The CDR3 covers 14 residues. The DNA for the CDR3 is TGTGCCAGCAGTTTAGGACAGGACTCCTACGAGCAGTACTTC. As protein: CASSLGQDSYEQYF.

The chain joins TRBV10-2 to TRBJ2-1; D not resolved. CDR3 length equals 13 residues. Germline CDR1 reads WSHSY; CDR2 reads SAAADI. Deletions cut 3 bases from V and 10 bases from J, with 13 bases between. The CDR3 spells CASSDRRQREQFF. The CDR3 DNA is TGCGCCAGCAGTGACCGTAGACAAAGGGAGCAGTTCTTC.

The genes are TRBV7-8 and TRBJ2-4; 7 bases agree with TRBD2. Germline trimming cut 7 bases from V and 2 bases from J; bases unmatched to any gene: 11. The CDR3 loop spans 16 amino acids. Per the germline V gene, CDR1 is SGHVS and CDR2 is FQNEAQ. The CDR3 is CASTPGAGVTKNIQYF. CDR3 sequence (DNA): TGTGCCAGCACCCCCGGGGCGGGAGTTACCAAAAACATTCAGTACTTC.

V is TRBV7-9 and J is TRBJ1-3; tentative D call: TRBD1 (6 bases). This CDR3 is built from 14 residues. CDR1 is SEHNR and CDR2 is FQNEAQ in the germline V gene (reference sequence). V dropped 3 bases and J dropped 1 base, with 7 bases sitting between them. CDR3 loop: CASSLTGSGNTIYF. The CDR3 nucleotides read TGTGCCAGCAGCTTGACAGGTTCTGGAAACACCATATATTTT.

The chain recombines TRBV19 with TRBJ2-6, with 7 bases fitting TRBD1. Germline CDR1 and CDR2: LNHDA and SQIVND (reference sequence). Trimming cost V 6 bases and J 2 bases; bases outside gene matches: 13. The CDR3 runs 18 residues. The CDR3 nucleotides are TGTGCCAGTAGACCCTTGGCCGGGACAGTACCTGGGGCCAACGTCCTGACTTTC. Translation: CASRPLAGTVPGANVLTF.

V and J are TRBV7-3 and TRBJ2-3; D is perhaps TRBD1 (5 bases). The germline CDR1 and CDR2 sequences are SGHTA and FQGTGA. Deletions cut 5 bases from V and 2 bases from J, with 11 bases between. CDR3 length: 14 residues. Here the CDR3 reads CASSLDSYTDTQYF. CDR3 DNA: TGTGCCAGCAGCCTCGACAGCTACACAGATACGCAGTATTTT.

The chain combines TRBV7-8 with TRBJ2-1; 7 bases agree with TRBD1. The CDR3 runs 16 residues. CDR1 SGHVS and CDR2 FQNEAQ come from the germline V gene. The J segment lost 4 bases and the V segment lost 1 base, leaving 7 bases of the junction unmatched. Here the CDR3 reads CASSLVGTASYNEQFF. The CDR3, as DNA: TGTGCCAGCAGCTTAGTCGGGACAGCGAGTTACAATGAGCAGTTCTTC.

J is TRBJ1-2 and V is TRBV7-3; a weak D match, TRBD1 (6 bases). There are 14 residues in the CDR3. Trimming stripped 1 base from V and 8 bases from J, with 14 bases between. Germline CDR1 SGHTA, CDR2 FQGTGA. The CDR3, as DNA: TGTGCCAGCAGCTTAAGCCGGGACACAGGCGGCTACACCTTC. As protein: CASSLSRDTGGYTF.

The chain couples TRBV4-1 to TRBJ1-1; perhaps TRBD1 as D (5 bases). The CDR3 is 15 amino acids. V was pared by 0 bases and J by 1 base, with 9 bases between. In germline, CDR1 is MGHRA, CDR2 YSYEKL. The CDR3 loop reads CASSQDDRPNTEAFF. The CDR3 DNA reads TGCGCCAGCAGCCAAGATGACAGACCGAACACTGAAGCTTTCTTT.

The CDR3 coding sequence is TGTGCCAGCAGTGAATTATCCAGGGGATATCTCCGCTCGACAGGGTACTATGGCTACACCTTC. Translated: CASSELSRGYLRSTGYYGYTF. The chain is built from TRBV6-1 and TRBJ1-2; 7 positions match TRBD1. The CDR3 length is 21 residues. CDR1 is MNHNS, CDR2 SASEGT, per germline. V lost 2 bases, J lost 3 bases, and 24 bases stayed unmatched.

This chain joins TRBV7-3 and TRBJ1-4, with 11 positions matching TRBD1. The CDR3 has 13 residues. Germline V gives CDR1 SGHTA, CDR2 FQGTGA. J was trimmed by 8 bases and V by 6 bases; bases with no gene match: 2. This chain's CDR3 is CASSRDRGEKLFF. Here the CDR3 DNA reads TGTGCCAGCAGTCGGGACAGGGGGGAAAAACTGTTTTTT.

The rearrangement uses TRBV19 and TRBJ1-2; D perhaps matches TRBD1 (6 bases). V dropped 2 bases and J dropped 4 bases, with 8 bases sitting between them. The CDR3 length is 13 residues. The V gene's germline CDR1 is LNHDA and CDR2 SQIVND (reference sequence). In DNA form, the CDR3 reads TGTGCCAGTAGTATACAGGGGACCTATGGCTACACCTTC. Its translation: CASSIQGTYGYTF. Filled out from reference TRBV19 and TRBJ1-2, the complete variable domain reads DGGITQSPKYLFRKEGQNVTLSCEQNLNHDAMYWYRQDPGQGLRLIYYSQIVNDFQKGDIAEGYSVSREKKESFPLTVTSAQKNPTAFYLCASSIQGTYGYTFGSGTRLTVV.

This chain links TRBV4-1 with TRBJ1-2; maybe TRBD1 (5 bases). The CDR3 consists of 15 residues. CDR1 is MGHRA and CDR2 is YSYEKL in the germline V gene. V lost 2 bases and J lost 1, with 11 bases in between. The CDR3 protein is CASSQSTALNYGYTF. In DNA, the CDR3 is TGCGCCAGCAGCCAATCGACAGCACTTAACTATGGCTACACCTTC.

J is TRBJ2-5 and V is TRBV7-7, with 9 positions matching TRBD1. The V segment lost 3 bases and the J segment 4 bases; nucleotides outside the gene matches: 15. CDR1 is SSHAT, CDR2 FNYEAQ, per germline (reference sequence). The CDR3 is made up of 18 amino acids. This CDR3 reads CASSFGEPGTGNLETQYF. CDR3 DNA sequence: TGTGCCAGCAGCTTTGGGGAGCCCGGGACAGGGAACTTAGAGACCCAGTACTTC.